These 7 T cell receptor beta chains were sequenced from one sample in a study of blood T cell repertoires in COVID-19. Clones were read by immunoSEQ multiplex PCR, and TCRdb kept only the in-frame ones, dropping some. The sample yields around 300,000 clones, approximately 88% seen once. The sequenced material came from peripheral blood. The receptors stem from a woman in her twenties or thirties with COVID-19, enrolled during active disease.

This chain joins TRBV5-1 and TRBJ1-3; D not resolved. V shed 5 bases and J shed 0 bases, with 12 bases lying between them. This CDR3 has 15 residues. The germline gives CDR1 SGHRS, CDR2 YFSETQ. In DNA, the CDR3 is TGCGCCAGCAGTTACGACAAGCTCTCTGGAAACACCATATATTTT. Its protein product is CASSYDKLSGNTIYF.

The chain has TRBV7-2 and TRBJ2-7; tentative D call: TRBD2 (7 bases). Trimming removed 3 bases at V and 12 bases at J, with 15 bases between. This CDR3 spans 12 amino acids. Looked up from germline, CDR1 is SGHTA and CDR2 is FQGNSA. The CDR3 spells CASSFWGGAMYF. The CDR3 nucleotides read TGTGCCAGCAGCTTCTGGGGGGGGGCCATGTACTTC.

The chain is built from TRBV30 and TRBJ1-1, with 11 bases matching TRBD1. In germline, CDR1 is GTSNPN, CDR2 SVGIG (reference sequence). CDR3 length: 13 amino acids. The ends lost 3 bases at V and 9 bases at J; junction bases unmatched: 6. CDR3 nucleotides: TGTGCCTGGAGCGGGACAGGGGGGTTGAAAGCTTTCTTT. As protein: CAWSGTGGLKAFF.

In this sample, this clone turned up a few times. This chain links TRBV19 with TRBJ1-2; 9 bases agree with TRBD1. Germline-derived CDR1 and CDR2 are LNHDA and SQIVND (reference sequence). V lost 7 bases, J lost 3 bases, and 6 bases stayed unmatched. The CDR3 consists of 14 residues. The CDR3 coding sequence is TGTGCCAGTACCTCCGGGACAGGGTACTATGGCTACACCTTC. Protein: CASTSGTGYYGYTF.

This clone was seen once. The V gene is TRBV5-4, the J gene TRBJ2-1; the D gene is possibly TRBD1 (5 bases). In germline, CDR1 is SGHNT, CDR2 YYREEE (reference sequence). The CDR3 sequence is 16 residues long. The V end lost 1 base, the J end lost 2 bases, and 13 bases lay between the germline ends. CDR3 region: CASSLNLGVPYNEQFF. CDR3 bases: TGTGCCAGCAGCTTGAATTTAGGGGTACCCTACAATGAGCAGTTCTTC.

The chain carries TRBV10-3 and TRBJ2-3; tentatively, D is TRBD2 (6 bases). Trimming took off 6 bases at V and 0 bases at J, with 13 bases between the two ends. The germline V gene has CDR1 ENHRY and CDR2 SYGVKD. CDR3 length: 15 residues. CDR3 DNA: TGTGCCATCAGGGGAGCCGGGACTAGCACAGATACGCAGTATTTT. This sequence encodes CAIRGAGTSTDTQYF.

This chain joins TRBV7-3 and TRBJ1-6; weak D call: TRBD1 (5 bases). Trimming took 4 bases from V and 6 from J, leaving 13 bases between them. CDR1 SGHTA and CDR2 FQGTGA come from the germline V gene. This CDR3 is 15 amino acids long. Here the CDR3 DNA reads TGTGCCAGCAGCTCTCGGACGGGGGGTAATTCACCCCTCCACTTT. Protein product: CASSSRTGGNSPLHF.